Presented here are 14 T cell receptor beta chains from one specimen sequenced in a study of cytomegalovirus exposure and HLA in healthy donors. PCR was performed using 60 Vbeta and 13 Jbeta primers. Measured with immunoSEQ multiplex PCR; TCRdb has only the in-frame clones, and not every one. Found here are around 130,000 clones, more than 60% of them singletons; the top ten hold around 2%. Sequencing was done on a sample of PBMCs. Receptors were obtained from a male donor in good health and CMV-seronegative.

This clone was picked up a small number of times. The chain joins TRBV6-5 to TRBJ2-1; TRBD1 might be the D (5 bases). Per germline, CDR1 MNHEY and CDR2 SVGAGI. Trimming cost V 0 bases and J 6 bases, with 15 bases left between them. This CDR3 spans 16 amino acids. CDR3 nucleotides: TGTGCCAGCAGTTACTCGGGCAGGGCCGGTTCCAATGAGCAGTTCTTC. Translation gives CASSYSGRAGSNEQFF.

This sequence joins TRBV5-1 and TRBJ1-3; D gene unclear. The CDR3 runs 16 residues. Germline CDR1 SGHRS, CDR2 YFSETQ. V lost 1 base and J 0 bases, leaving 11 bases between the germline ends. In nucleotides, the CDR3 is TGCGCCAGCAGCTTGAATCGTCGGAGCTCTGGAAACACCATATATTTT. This translates into CASSLNRRSSGNTIYF. The full variable domain, with the rest looked up from reference TRBV5-1 and TRBJ1-3, is KAGVTQTPRYLIKTRGQQVTLSCSPISGHRSVSWYQQTPGQGLQFLFEYFSETQRNKGNFPGRFSGRQFSNSRSEMNVSTLELGDSALYLCASSLNRRSSGNTIYFGEGSWLTVV.

This clone was seen a handful of times. The DNA for the CDR3 is TGTGCCAGCAGCTCAATTTCGGGACAGGGGAGGTACGGTGAAGCTTTCTTT. Amino acid sequence: CASSSISGQGRYGEAFF. V usage is TRBV7-9 and J usage is TRBJ1-1; 10 bases match TRBD1. With 4 bases clipped from V and 7 bases from J, the junction kept 15 bases outside the gene matches. CDR3 length equals 17 residues. Germline lookup yields CDR1 SEHNR and CDR2 FQNEAQ (reference sequence). Drawing the rest from reference TRBV7-9 and TRBJ1-1, the complete variable domain is DTGVSQNPRHKITKRGQNVTFRCDPISEHNRLYWYRQTLGQGPEFLTYFQNEAQLEKSRLLSDRFSAERPKGSFSTLEIQRTEQGDSAMYLCASSSISGQGRYGEAFFGQGTRLTVV.

The chain recombines TRBV11-3 with TRBJ2-1; 8 bases map to TRBD2. This CDR3 comprises 14 residues. Germline assignment: CDR1 SGHNT and CDR2 YENEEA. V gave up 5 bases and J gave up 3 bases; unmatched junction bases: 3. CDR3 in DNA: TGTGCCAGCAGCCCGGGGGGGCACTACAATGAGCAGTTCTTC. Its protein is CASSPGGHYNEQFF.

The rearrangement uses TRBV19 and TRBJ2-7, with TRBD1 matching over 7 bases. The CDR3 is 14 amino acids. CDR1 and CDR2 from the germline V gene are LNHDA and SQIVND (reference sequence). Trimming cost V 9 bases and J 0 bases; bases outside gene matches: 8. The CDR3, as DNA: TGTGCCAGCCCCGGGACAGCGACCTCCTACGAGCAGTACTTC. It yields the protein CASPGTATSYEQYF.

The rearrangement joins TRBV7-2 to TRBJ2-1, with 8 bases matching TRBD1. The CDR3 runs 16 residues. The germline V gene encodes CDR1 SGHTA and CDR2 FQGNSA. After removal of 1 base from V and 3 bases from J, the junction contained 5 bases not matched to a gene. The CDR3 bases are TGTGCCAGCAGCTTAGGGACAGGGTTAGGCTACAATGAGCAGTTCTTC. Translated, it gives CASSLGTGLGYNEQFF.

The V call is TRBV28, the J call TRBJ2-1, with 7 bases fitting TRBD2. Germline V gives CDR1 MDHEN, CDR2 SYDVKM. V lost 3 bases, J lost 5 bases, and 13 bases stayed unmatched. The CDR3 sequence is 17 residues long. In DNA form, the CDR3 reads TGTGCCAGCAGTTTTCCGCGGGGGACTGATAATCACAATGAGCAGTTCTTC. It codes for CASSFPRGTDNHNEQFF. Together with reference TRBV28 and TRBJ2-1, the CDR3 gives the full variable domain: DVKVTQSSRYLVKRTGEKVFLECVQDMDHENMFWYRQDPGLGLRLIYFSYDVKMKEKGDIPEGYSVSREKKERFSLILESASTNQTSMYLCASSFPRGTDNHNEQFFGPGTRLTVL.

This sequence joins TRBV5-6 and TRBJ2-1; 8 nucleotides agree with TRBD1. The CDR3 totals 14 residues. With V trimmed by 4 bases and J by 3 bases, 3 bases remained unmatched. Per germline, CDR1 SGHDT and CDR2 YYEEEE. The CDR3 coding sequence is TGTGCCAGCAGCCCCGGGACAGGCTACAATGAGCAGTTCTTC. Residues: CASSPGTGYNEQFF.

Remarks on this clone: One junction end does not reproduce the germline sequence, and a read error may be involved. The CDR3 sequence: CSVETESSYGQYF. The CDR3 DNA reads as TGCAGCGTTGAAACAGAGAGCTCCTACGGGCAGTACTTC. The chain couples TRBV29-1 to TRBJ2-7, with no clear D. CDR1 and CDR2 (germline): SQVTM, ANQGSEA. The CDR3 contains 13 residues.

The chain couples TRBV2 to TRBJ1-1; 7 nucleotides match TRBD1. J was trimmed by 5 bases and V by 6 bases; bases with no gene match: 12. CDR3 length: 15 residues. Germline V gene lookup returns CDR1 SNHLY and CDR2 FYNNEI. The CDR3 DNA is TGTGCCAGCAGAGTCGACAGGGCCGGAATTACTGAAGCTTTCTTT. Amino acid sequence: CASRVDRAGITEAFF.

The chain links TRBV29-1 to TRBJ2-2; 13 nucleotides align to TRBD2. There are 13 residues in the CDR3. Per the germline V gene, CDR1 is SQVTM and CDR2 is ANQGSEA. J lost 6 bases, V lost 6 bases, and 1 base had no gene match. CDR3 amino acids: CSVTSGGAGELFF. The CDR3 bases are TGCAGCGTCACTAGCGGGGGGGCCGGGGAGCTGTTTTTT.

The genes are TRBV6-4 and TRBJ2-7; 7 nucleotides align to TRBD1. With V trimmed by 4 bases and J by 4 bases, 10 bases remained unmatched. Germline V gene lookup returns CDR1 MRHNA and CDR2 SNTAGT. The CDR3 loop spans 15 amino acids. The CDR3: CASSAGDSSLYEQYF. The DNA for the CDR3 is TGTGCCAGCAGTGCAGGGGACAGTTCACTTTACGAGCAGTACTTC.

The gene calls are TRBV10-3 and TRBJ1-6, with 7 bases identical to TRBD1. Germline lookup yields CDR1 ENHRY and CDR2 SYGVKD. V trimming: 0 bases; J trimming: 0 bases; junction bases outside the gene matches: 2. There are 17 residues in the CDR3. As DNA, the CDR3 is TGTGCCATCAGTGAGTCGCAGGGGGGCTCCTATAATTCACCCCTCCACTTT. It translates to CAISESQGGSYNSPLHF.

V usage is TRBV19 and J usage is TRBJ1-1, with a tentative D call TRBD1 (6 bases). CDR1 LNHDA and CDR2 SQIVND come from the germline V gene (reference sequence). CDR3 length: 16 amino acids. V was shortened by 9 bases and J by 4 bases, with 24 bases between the two germline ends. CDR3 in amino acids: CASSRQDWGYGTEAFF. CDR3 DNA sequence: TGTGCCAGCTCGAGACAGGATTGGGGGTACGGCACTGAAGCTTTCTTT.